The clone carrying this T cell receptor delta chain appeared a few times. The antigen is unknown. The data stem from a study of Vδ1+ human thymocytes. V dropped 3 bases and J dropped 0 bases, with 29 bases sitting between them. The CDR3 consists of 21 residues. The V gene's germline CDR1 is TSWWSYY and CDR2 QGS. Study outcomes and limitations: Many TRG clonotypes were shared between donors; TRD repertoires were essentially private. In the thymus, TRG and TRD repertoires looked highly polyclonal with Gaussian CDR3 lengths.

Sequences come from RNA converted to cDNA by reverse transcription. Pooled V-gene forward primers with one constant-region reverse primer generated the CDR3 amplicons by multiplex PCR. TCRdb redid the clone calls on the multiplex PCR reads with CATT. The sample shows some 73,000 delta-chain clones, around 30% of them seen only once. What was sequenced was Vdelta1+ gamma-delta thymocytes from the thymus. Sample subset: FACS-sorted CD3+ TCRalphabeta- TCRVdelta1+ TCRVdelta2- thymocytes. The rearrangement uses TRDV1 and TRDJ1; D is possibly TRDD2 (5 bases). The origin of this receptor is a boy under two years old who had congenital heart surgery. CDR3 amino acids: CALGDPHSCLLPNGNTDKLIF. The CDR3 DNA reads TGTGCTCTTGGGGATCCCCATTCCTGCTTACTTCCGAATGGGAACACCGATAAACTCATCTTT.